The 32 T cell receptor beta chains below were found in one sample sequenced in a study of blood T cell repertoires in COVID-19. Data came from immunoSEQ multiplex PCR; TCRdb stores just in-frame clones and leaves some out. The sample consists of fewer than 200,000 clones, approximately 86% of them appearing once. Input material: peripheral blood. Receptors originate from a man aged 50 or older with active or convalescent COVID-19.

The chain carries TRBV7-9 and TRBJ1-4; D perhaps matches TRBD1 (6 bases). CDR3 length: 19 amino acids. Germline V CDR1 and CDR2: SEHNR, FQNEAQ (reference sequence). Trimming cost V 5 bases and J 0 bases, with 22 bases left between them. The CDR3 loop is CASSIGPGTKDATNEKLFF. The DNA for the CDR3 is TGTGCCAGCAGCATAGGGCCCGGGACAAAGGATGCAACTAATGAAAAACTGTTTTTT. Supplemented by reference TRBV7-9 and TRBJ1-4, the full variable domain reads DTGVSQNPRHKITKRGQNVTFRCDPISEHNRLYWYRQTLGQGPEFLTYFQNEAQLEKSRLLSDRFSAERPKGSFSTLEIQRTEQGDSAMYLCASSIGPGTKDATNEKLFFGSGTQLSVL.

This chain's CDR3 is CASSQDAGQGSGELFF. The CDR3 DNA is TGTGCCAGCAGCCAAGACGCGGGACAGGGGTCCGGGGAGCTGTTTTTT. The chain couples TRBV4-2 to TRBJ2-2; 10 bases map to TRBD1. Per the germline V gene, CDR1 is LGHNA and CDR2 is YNFKEQ. The junction had 4 bases not matched to a gene; V was cut back by 0 bases and J by 6 bases. The CDR3 covers 16 residues.

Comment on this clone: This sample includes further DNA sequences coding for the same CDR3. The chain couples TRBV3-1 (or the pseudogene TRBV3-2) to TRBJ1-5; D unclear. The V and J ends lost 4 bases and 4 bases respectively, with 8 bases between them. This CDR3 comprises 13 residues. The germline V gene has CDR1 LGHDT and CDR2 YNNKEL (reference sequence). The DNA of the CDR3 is TGTGCCAGCAGCCCGGGAGGGAATCAGCCCCAGCATTTT. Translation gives CASSPGGNQPQHF.

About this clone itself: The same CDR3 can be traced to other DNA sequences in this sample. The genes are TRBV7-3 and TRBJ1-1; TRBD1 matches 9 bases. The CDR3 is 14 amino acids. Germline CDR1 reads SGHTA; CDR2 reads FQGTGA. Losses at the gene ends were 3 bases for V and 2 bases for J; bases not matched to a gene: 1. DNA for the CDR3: TGTGCCAGCAGCTTGGGACAGGGCAACACTGAAGCTTTCTTT. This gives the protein CASSLGQGNTEAFF.

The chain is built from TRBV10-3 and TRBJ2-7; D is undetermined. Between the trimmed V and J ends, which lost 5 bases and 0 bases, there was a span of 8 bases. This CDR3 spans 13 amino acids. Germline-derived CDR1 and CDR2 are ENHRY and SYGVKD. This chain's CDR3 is CAISKESSYEQYF. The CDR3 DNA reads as TGTGCCATCAGTAAGGAGAGCTCCTACGAGCAGTACTTC.

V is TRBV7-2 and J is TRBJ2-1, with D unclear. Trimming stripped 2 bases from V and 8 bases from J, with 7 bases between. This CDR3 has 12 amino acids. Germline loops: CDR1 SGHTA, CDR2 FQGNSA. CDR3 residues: CASSLISDEQFF. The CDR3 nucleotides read TGTGCCAGCAGCTTAATATCTGATGAGCAGTTCTTC.

CDR3 DNA sequence: TGTGCCAGCAGCGCTAGGGGCGGGAGGGAGAACACTGAAGCTTTCTTT. Encoded protein: CASSARGGRENTEAFF. J is TRBJ1-1 and V is TRBV7-9, with D perhaps TRBD1 (5 bases). The CDR3 contains 16 residues. The V gene's germline CDR1 is SEHNR and CDR2 FQNEAQ (reference sequence). V shed 5 bases and J shed 1 base, with 17 bases lying between them.

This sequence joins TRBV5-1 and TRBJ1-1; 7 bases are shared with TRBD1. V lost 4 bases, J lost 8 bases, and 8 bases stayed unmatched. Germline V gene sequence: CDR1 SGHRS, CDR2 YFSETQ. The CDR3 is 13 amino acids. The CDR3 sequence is CASSLAGQTEAFF. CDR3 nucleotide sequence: TGCGCCAGCAGCCTAGCGGGACAGACCGAAGCTTTCTTT. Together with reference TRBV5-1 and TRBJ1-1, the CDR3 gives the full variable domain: KAGVTQTPRYLIKTRGQQVTLSCSPISGHRSVSWYQQTPGQGLQFLFEYFSETQRNKGNFPGRFSGRQFSNSRSEMNVSTLELGDSALYLCASSLAGQTEAFFGQGTRLTVV.

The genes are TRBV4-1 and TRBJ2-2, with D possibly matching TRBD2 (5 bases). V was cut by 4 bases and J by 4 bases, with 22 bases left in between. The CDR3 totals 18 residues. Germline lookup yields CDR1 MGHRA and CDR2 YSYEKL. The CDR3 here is CASSPMGAGSYSTGELFF. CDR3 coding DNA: TGCGCCAGCAGCCCCATGGGAGCAGGCAGTTATTCCACCGGGGAGCTGTTTTTT.

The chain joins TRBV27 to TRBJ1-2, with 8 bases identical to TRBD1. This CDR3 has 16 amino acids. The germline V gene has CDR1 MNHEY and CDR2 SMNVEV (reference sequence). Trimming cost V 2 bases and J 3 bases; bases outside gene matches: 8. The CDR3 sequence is CASSLNPLTGDYGYTF. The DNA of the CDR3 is TGTGCCAGCAGTTTAAACCCTCTGACAGGGGACTATGGCTACACCTTC.

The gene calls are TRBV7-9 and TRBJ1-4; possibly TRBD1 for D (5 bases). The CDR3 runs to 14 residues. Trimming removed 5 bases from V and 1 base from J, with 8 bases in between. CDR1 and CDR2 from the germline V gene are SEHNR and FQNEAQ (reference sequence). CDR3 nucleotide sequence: TGTGCCAGCAGCCTGGGGCAAACTAATGAAAAACTGTTTTTT. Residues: CASSLGQTNEKLFF.

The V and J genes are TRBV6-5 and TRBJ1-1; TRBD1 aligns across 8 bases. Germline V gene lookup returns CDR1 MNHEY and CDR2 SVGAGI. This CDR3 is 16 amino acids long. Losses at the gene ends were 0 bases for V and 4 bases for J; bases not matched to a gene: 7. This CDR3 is CASSYSQGALVTEAFF. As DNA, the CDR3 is TGTGCCAGCAGTTACTCGCAGGGGGCGCTTGTCACTGAAGCTTTCTTT.

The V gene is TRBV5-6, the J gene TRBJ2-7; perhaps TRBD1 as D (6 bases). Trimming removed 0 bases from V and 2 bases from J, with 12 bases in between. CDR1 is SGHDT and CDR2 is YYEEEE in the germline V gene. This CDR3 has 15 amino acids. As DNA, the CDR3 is TGTGCCAGCAGCTTGGGCTCCGGGACAACCTACGAGCAGTACTTC. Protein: CASSLGSGTTYEQYF.

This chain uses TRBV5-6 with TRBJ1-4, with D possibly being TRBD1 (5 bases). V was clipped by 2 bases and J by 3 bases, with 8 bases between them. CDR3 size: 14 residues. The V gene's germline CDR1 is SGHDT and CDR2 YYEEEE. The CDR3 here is CASSFRGANEKLFF. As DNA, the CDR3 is TGTGCCAGCAGCTTTCGGGGGGCTAATGAAAAACTGTTTTTT.

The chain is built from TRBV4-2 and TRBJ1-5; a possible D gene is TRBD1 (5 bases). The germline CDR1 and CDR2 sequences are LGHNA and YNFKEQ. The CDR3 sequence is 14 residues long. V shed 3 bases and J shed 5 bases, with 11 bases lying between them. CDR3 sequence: CASSHDRGYQPQHF. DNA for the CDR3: TGTGCCAGCAGCCATGATAGGGGTTATCAGCCCCAGCATTTT.

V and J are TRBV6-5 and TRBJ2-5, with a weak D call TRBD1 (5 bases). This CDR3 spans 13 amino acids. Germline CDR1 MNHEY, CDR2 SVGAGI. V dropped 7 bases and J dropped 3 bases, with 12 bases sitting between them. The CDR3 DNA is TGTGCCAGCAATAGGGGCGCGGAAGAGACCCAGTACTTC. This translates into CASNRGAEETQYF.

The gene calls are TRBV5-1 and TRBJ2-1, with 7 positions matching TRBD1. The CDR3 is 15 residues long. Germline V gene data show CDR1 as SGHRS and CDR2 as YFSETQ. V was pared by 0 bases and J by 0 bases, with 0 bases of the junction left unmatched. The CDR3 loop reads CASSLEGASYNEQFF. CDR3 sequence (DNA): TGCGCCAGCAGCTTGGAGGGGGCCTCCTACAATGAGCAGTTCTTC.

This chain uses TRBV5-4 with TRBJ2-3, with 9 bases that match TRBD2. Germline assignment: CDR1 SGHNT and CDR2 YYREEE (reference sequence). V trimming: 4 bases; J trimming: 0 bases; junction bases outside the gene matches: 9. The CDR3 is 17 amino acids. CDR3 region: CASSPGGLASSTDTQYF. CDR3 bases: TGTGCCAGCAGCCCCGGGGGACTAGCTTCTAGCACAGATACGCAGTATTTT.

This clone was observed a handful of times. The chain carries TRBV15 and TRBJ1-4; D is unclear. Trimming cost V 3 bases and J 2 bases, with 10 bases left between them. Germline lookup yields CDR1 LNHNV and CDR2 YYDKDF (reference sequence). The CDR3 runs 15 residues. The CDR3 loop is CATSRNRETNEKLFF. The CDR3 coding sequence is TGTGCCACCAGCAGGAACAGAGAGACTAATGAAAAACTGTTTTTT.

Here the CDR3 DNA reads TGTGCCAGCAGTTTCAGCCGTGGAGGCACTGAAGCTTTCTTT. This sequence encodes CASSFSRGGTEAFF. V gene TRBV27 combines with J gene TRBJ1-1; D is unclear. This CDR3 comprises 14 residues. CDR1 MNHEY and CDR2 SMNVEV come from the germline V gene (reference sequence). The V end was cut by 3 bases, the J end by 4 bases, with 12 bases between.

The CDR3 reads CASSRSGGYQETQYF. The CDR3 DNA follows: TGTGCCAGCAGTCGTAGTGGGGGGTATCAAGAGACCCAGTACTTC. The genes are TRBV9 and TRBJ2-5; a weak D match, TRBD2 (6 bases). Germline values: CDR1 SGDLS, CDR2 YYNGEE. The CDR3 runs to 15 residues. Trimming cost V 5 bases and J 2 bases, with 16 bases left between them.

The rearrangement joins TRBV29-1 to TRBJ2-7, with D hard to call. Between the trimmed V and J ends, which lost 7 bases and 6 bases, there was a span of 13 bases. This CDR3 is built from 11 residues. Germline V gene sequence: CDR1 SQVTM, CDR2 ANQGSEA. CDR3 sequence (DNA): TGCAGCGCGAGCAGGCATGGCGAGCAGTACTTC. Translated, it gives CSASRHGEQYF.

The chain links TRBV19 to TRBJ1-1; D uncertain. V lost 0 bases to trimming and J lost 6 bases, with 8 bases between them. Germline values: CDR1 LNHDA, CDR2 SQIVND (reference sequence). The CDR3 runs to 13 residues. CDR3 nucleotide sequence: TGTGCCAGTAGTATAGACAGGTCGTCTGAAGCTTTCTTT. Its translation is CASSIDRSSEAFF.

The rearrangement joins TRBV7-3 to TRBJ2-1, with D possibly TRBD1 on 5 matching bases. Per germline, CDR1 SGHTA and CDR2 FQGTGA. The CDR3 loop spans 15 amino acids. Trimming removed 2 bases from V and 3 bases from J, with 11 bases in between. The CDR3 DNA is TGTGCCAGCAGCTTACAGGGATCAAGCTACAATGAGCAGTTCTTC. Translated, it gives CASSLQGSSYNEQFF.

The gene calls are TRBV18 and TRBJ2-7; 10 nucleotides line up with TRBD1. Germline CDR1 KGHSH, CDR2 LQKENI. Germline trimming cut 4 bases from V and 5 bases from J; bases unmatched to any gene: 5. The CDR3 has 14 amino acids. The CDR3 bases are TGTGCCAGCTCACTCCTTGGACAGGGGGACGAGCAGTACTTC. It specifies CASSLLGQGDEQYF.

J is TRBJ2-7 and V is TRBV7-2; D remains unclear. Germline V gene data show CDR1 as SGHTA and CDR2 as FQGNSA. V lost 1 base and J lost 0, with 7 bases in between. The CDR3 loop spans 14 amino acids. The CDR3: CASSLGGTSYEQYF. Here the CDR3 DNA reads TGTGCCAGCAGCTTAGGTGGCACCTCCTACGAGCAGTACTTC. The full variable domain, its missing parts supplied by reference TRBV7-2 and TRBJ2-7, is GAGVSQSPSNKVTEKGKDVELRCDPISGHTALYWYRQSLGQGLEFLIYFQGNSAPDKSGLPSDRFSAERTGGSVSTLTIQRTQQEDSAVYLCASSLGGTSYEQYFGPGTRLTVT.

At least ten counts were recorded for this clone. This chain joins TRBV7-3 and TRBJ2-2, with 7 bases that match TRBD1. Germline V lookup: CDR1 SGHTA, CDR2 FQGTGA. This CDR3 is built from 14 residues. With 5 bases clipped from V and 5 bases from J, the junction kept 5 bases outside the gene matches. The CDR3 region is CASSVNRGTGELFF. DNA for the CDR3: TGTGCCAGCAGCGTAAACAGGGGAACCGGGGAGCTGTTTTTT.

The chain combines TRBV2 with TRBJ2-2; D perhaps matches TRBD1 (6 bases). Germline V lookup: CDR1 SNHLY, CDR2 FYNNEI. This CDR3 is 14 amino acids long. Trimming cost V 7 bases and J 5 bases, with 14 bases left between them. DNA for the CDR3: TGTGCCAGCATTAGACAGGTCAAAACCGGGGAGCTGTTTTTT. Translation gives CASIRQVKTGELFF.

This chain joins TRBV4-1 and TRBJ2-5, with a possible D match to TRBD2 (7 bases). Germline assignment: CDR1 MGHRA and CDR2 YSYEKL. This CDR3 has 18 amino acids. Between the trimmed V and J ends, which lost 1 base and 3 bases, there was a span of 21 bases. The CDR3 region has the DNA TGCGCCAGCAGCCAAGGACGAGGGCTAGCGGAGGGGGAAGAGACCCAGTACTTC. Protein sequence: CASSQGRGLAEGEETQYF.

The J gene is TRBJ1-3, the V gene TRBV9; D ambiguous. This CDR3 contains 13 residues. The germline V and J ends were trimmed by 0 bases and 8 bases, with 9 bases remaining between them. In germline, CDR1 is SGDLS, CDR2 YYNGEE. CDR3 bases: TGTGCCAGCAGCGTAGTGGGCCAGGACACCATATATTTT. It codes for CASSVVGQDTIYF.

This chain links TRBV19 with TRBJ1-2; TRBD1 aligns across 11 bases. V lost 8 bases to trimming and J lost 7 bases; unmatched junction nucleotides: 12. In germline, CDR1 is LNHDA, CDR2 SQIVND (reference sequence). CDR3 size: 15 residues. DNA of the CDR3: TGTGCCAGTCTCCCAGCCGGACAGGGGGCGTTTGGCTACACCTTC. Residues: CASLPAGQGAFGYTF.

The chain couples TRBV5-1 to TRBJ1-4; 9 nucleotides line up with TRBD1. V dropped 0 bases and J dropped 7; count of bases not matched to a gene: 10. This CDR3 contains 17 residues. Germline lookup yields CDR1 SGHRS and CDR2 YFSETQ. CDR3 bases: TGCGCCAGCAGCTTGGCGGAAACGGGACAGGGTAGTGAAAAACTGTTTTTT. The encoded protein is CASSLAETGQGSEKLFF.